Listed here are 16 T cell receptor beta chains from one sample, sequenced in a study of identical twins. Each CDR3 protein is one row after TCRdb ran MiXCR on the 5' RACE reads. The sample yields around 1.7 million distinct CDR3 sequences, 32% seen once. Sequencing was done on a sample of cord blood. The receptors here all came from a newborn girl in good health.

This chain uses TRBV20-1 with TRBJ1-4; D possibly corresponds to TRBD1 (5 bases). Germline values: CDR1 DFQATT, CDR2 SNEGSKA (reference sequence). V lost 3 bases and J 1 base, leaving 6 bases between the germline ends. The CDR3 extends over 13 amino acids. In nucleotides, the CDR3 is TGCAGTGCTAGGGGGGTAACTAATGAAAAACTGTTTTTT. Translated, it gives CSARGVTNEKLFF.

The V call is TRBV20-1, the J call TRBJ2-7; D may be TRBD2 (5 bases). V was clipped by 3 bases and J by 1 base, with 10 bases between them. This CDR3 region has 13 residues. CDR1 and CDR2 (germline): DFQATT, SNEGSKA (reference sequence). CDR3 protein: CSARWRASYEQYF. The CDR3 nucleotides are TGCAGTGCTAGGTGGCGGGCGTCCTACGAGCAGTACTTC.

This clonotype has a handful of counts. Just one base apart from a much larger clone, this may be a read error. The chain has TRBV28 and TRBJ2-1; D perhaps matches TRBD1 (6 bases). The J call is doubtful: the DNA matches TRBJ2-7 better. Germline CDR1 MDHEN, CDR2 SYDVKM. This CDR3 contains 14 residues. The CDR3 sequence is CASRGQSSYNEQYF. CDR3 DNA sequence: TGTGCCAGCAGAGGACAGAGCTCCTACAATGAGCAGTACTTC.

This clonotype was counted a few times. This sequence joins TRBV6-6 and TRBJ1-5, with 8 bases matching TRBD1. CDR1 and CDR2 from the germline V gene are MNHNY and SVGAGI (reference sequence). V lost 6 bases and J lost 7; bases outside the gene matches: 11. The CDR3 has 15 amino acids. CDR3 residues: CASRNRDRMMQPQHF. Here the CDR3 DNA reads TGTGCCAGCAGGAACCGGGACAGGATGATGCAGCCCCAGCATTTT.

DNA for the CDR3: TGTGCCAGCAGCCAGGGCGGGGGCCTCTCCTACGAGCAGTACTTC. It yields the protein CASSQGGGLSYEQYF. The chain recombines TRBV7-2 with TRBJ2-7, with a weak D call TRBD2 (7 bases). Germline CDR1 reads SGHTA; CDR2 reads FQGNSA. Trimming took off 5 bases at V and 0 bases at J, with 14 bases between the two ends. The CDR3 is 15 amino acids.

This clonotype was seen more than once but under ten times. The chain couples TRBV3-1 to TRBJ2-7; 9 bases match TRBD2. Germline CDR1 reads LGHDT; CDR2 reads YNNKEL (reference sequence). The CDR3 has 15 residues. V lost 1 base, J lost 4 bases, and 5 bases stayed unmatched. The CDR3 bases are TGTGCCAGCAGCCAAGCTAGCGGGGCACTGTACGAGCAGTACTTC. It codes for CASSQASGALYEQYF.

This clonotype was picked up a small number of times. Here the CDR3 DNA reads TGTGCCAGCAGGGGGGGACAGACCCCGAATGAGCAGTTCTTC. It is translated as CASRGGQTPNEQFF. The chain is built from TRBV2 and TRBJ2-1, with D possibly TRBD1 on 7 matching bases. The germline gives CDR1 SNHLY, CDR2 FYNNEI. V lost 6 bases and J lost 7, with 16 bases in between. The CDR3 loop spans 14 amino acids.

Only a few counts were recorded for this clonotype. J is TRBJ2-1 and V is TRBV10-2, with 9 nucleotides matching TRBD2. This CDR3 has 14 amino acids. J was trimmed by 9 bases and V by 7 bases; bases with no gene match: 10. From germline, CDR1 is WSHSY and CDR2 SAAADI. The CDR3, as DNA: TGCGCCAGCAATATGCGGGGGGGCTTCGGTGAGCAGTTCTTC. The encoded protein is CASNMRGGFGEQFF.

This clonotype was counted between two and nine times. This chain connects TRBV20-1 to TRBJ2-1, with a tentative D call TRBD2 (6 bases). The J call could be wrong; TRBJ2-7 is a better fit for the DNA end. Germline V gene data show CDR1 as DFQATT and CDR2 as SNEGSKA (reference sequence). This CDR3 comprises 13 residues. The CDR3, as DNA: TGCAGGCCCGCGGGACTCTCCTACAATGAGCAGTACTTC. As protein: CRPAGLSYNEQYF.

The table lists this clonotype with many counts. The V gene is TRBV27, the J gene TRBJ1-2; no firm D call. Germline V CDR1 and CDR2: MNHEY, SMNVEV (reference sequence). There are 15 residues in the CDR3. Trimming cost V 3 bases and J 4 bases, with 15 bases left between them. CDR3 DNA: TGTGCCAGCAGTTTGTCCTCCTCGTTCAGCTATGGCTACACCTTC. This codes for CASSLSSSFSYGYTF.

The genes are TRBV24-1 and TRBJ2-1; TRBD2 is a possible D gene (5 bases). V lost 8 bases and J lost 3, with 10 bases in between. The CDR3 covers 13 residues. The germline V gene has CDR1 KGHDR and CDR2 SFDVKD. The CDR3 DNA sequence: TGTGCCACCACCTCCGGGAACTACAATGAGCAGTTCTTC. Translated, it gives CATTSGNYNEQFF.

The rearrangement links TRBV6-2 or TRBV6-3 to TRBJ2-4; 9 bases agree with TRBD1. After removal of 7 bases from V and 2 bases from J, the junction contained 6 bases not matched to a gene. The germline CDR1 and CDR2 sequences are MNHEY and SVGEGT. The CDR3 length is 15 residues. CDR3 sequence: CASNPGQGPKNIQYF. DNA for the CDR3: TGTGCCAGCAATCCGGGACAGGGTCCCAAAAACATTCAGTACTTC.

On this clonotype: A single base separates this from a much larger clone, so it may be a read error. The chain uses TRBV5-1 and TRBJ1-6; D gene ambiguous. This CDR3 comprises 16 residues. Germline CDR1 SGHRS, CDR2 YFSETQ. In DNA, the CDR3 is TGCGCCAGCAGCTTGGAAGGGAGCTCCCATAATTCACCCCTCCACTTT. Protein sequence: CASSLEGSSHNSPLHF.

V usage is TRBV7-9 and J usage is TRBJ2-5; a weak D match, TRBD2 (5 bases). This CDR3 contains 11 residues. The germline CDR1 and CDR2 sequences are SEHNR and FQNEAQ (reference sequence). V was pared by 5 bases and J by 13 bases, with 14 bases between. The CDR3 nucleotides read TGTGCCAGCAGCCACCCCGAGGGCACGTACTTC. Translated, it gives CASSHPEGTYF.

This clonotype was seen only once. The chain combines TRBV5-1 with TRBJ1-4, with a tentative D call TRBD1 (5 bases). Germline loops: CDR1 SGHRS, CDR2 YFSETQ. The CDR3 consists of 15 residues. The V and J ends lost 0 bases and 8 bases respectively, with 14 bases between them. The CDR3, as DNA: TGCGCCAGCAGCTTGGATCTCGGGGCGTGGGAAAAACTGTTTTTT. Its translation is CASSLDLGAWEKLFF.

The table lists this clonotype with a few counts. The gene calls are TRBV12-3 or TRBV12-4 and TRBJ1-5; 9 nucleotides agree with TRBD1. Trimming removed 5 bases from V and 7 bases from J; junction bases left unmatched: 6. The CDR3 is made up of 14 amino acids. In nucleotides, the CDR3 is TGTGCCAGCAGTCGGGACAGGGAGGGGCAGCCCCAGCATTTT. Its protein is CASSRDREGQPQHF.